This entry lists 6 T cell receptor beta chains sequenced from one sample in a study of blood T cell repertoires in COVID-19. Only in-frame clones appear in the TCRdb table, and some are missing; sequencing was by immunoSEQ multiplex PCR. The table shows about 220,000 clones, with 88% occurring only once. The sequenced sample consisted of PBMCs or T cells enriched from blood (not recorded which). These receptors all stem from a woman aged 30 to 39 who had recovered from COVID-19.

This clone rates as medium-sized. The CDR3 sequence is CASSQDWPINQPQHF. CDR3 nucleotide sequence: TGCGCCAGCAGCCAAGATTGGCCGATCAATCAGCCCCAGCATTTT. The chain has TRBV4-1 and TRBJ1-5; no reliable D call. This CDR3 region has 15 residues. Per germline, CDR1 MGHRA and CDR2 YSYEKL. Trimming took 0 bases from V and 3 from J, leaving 9 bases between them.

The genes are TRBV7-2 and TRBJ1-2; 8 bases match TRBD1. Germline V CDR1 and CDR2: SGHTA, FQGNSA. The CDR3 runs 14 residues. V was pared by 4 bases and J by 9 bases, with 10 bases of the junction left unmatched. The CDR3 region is CASSSTDRVGRYTF. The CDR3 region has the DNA TGTGCCAGCAGCTCGACGGACAGGGTTGGCCGCTACACCTTC.

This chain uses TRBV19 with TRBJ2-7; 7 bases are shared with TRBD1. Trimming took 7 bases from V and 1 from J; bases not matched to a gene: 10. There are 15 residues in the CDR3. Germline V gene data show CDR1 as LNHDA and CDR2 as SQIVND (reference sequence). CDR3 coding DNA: TGTGCCAGTACCAAAACAGGGACAGCATCCTACGAGCAGTACTTC. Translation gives CASTKTGTASYEQYF.

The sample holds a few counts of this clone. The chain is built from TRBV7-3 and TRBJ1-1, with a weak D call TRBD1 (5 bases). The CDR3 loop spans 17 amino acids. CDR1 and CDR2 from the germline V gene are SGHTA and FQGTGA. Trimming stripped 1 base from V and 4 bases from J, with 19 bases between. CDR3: CASSLRYRGAGGTEAFF. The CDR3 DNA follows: TGTGCCAGCAGCTTAAGGTACCGTGGAGCCGGGGGCACTGAAGCTTTCTTT. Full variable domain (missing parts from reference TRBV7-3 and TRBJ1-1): GAGVSQTPSNKVTEKGKYVELRCDPISGHTALYWYRQSLGQGPEFLIYFQGTGAADDSGLPNDRFFAVRPEGSVSTLKIQRTERGDSAVYLCASSLRYRGAGGTEAFFGQGTRLTVV.

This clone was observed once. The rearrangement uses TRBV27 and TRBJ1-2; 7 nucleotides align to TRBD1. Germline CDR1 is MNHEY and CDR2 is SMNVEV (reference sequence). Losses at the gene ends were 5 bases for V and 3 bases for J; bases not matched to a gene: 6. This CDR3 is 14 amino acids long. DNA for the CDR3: TGTGCCAGCAGTATCCGGGACAGAGACTATGGCTACACCTTC. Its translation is CASSIRDRDYGYTF.

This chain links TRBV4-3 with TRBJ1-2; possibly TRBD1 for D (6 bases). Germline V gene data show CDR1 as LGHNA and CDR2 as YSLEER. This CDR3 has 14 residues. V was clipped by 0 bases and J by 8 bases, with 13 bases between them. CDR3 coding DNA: TGCGCCAGCAGCCAAGATGGGACAAGCTCAGGCTACACCTTC. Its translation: CASSQDGTSSGYTF.